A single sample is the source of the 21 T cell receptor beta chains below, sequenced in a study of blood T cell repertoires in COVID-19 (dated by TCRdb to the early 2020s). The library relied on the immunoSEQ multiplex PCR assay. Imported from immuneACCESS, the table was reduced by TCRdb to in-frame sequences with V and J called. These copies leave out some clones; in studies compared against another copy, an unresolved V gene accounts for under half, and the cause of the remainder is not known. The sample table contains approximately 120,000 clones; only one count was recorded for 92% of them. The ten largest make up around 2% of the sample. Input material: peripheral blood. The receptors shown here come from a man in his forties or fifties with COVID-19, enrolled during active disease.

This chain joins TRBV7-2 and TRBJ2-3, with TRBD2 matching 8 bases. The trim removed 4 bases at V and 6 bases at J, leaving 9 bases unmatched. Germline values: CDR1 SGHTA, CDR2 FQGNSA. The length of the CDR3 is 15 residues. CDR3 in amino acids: CASSSQAGGSDTQYF. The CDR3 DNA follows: TGTGCCAGCAGCTCCCAGGCGGGAGGATCGGATACGCAGTATTTT.

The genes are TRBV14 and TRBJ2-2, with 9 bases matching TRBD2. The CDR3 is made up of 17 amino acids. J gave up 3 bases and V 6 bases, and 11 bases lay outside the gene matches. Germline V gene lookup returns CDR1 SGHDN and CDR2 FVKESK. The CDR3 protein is CASSKRGAGGYTGELFF. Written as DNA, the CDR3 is TGTGCCAGCAGTAAAAGGGGAGCGGGAGGATACACCGGGGAGCTGTTTTTT.

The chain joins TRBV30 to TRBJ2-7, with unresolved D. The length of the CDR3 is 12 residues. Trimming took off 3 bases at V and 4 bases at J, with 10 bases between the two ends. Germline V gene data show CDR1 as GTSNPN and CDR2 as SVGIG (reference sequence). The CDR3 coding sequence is TGTGCCTGGAGAGGTTTCGGGTACGAGCAGTACTTC. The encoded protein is CAWRGFGYEQYF.

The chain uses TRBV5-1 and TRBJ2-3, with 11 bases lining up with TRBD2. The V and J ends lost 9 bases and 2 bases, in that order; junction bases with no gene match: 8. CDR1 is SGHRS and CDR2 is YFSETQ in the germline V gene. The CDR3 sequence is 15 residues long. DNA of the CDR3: TGCGCCACCAAACTAGCGGGAGCGAACACAGATACGCAGTATTTT. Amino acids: CATKLAGANTDTQYF.

CDR3 region: CASSPSDGSSYEQYF. DNA of the CDR3: TGTGCCAGCAGCCCGTCCGACGGGAGCTCCTACGAGCAGTACTTC. This chain joins TRBV11-3 and TRBJ2-7; D is possibly TRBD2 (6 bases). The CDR3 length is 15 residues. V shed 5 bases and J shed 0 bases, with 14 bases lying between them. Germline V CDR1 and CDR2: SGHNT, YENEEA.

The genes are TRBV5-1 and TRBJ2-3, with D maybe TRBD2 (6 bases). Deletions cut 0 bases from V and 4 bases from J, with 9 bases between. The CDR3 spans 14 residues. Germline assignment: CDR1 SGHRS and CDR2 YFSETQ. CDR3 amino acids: CASSLDSGSDTQYF. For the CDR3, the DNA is TGCGCCAGCAGCTTGGATAGCGGATCAGATACGCAGTATTTT.

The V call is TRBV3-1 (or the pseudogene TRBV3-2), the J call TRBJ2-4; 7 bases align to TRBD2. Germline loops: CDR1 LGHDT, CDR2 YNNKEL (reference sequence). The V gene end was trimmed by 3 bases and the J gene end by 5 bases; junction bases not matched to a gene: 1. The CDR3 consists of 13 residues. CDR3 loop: CASSQGGENIQYF. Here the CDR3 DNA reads TGTGCCAGCAGCCAGGGGGGGGAAAACATTCAGTACTTC.

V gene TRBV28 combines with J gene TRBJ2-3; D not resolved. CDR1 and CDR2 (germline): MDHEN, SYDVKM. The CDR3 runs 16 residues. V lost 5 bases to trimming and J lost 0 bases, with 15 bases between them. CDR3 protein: CASSLIEAPSTDTQYF. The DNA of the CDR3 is TGTGCCAGCAGTCTAATAGAGGCCCCTAGCACAGATACGCAGTATTTT.

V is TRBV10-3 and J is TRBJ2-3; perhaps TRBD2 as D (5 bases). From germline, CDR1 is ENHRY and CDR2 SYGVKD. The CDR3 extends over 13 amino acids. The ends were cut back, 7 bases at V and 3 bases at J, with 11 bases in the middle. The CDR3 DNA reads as TGTGCCATCAACGGGAAGGCGACAGATACGCAGTATTTT. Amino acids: CAINGKATDTQYF.

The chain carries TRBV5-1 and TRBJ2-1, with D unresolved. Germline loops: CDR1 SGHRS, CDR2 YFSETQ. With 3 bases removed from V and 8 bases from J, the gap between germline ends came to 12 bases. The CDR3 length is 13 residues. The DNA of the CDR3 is TGCGCCAGCAGCTCCGGGTTAGCTGATGAGCAGTTCTTC. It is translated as CASSSGLADEQFF.

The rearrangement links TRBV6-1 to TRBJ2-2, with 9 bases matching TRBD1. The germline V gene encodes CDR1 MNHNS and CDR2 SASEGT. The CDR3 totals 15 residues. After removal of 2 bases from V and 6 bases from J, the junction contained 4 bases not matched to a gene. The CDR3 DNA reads TGTGCCAGCAGTGAATGGGACAGGGTGCCCGGGGAGCTGTTTTTT. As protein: CASSEWDRVPGELFF.

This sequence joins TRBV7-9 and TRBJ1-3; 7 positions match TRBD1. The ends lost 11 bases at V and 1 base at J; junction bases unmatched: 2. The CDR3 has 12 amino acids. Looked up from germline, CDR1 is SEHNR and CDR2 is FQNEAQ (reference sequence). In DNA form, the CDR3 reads TGTGCCGCGGGACAGTCTGGAAACACCATATATTTT. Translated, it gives CAAGQSGNTIYF.

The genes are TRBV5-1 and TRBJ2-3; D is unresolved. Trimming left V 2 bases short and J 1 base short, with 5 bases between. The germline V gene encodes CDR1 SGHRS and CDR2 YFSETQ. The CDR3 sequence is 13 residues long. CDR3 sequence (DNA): TGCGCCAGCAGCTTCCAGGGCACAGATACGCAGTATTTT. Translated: CASSFQGTDTQYF. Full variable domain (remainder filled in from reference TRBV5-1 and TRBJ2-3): KAGVTQTPRYLIKTRGQQVTLSCSPISGHRSVSWYQQTPGQGLQFLFEYFSETQRNKGNFPGRFSGRQFSNSRSEMNVSTLELGDSALYLCASSFQGTDTQYFGPGTRLTVL.

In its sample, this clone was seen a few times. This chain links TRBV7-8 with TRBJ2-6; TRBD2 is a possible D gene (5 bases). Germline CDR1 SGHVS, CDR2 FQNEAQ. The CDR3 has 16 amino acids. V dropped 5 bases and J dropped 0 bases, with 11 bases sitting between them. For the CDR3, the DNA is TGTGCCAGCAGCACCTTCGGGGTCTCTGGGGCCAACGTCCTGACTTTC. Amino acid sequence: CASSTFGVSGANVLTF.

The CDR3 DNA reads TGCGCCAGCAGCCCGGACACAAGCCACGAGCAGTACTTC. Translation gives CASSPDTSHEQYF. This chain connects TRBV4-1 to TRBJ2-7; TRBD1 is a possible D gene (5 bases). CDR1 and CDR2 from the germline V gene are MGHRA and YSYEKL. This CDR3 is 13 amino acids long. V was trimmed by 4 bases and J by 5 bases, leaving 12 bases between them.

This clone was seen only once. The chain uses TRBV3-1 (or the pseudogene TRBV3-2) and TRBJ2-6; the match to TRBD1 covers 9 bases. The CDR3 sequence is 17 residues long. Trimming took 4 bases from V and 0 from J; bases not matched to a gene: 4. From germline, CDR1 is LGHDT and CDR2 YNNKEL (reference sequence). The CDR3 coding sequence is TGTGCCAGCAGCCGCGGGACAGGGAACTCTGGGGCCAACGTCCTGACTTTC. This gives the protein CASSRGTGNSGANVLTF.

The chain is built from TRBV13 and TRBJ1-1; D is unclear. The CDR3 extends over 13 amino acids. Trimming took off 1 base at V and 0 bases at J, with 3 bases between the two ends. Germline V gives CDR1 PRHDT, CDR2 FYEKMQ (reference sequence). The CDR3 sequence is CASSLDMNTEAFF. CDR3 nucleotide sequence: TGTGCCAGCAGCTTAGATATGAACACTGAAGCTTTCTTT.

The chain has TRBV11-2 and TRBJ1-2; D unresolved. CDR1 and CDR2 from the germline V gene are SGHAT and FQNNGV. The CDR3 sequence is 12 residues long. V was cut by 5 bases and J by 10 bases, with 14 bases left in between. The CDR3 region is CASSHPSGIYTF. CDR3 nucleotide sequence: TGTGCCAGCAGCCACCCCAGCGGCATCTACACCTTC.

For the CDR3, the DNA is TGTGCCAGCAGCTTAGCTAGCGGAACCTACGAGCAGTACGTC. This translates into CASSLASGTYEQYV. V is TRBV11-2 and J is TRBJ2-7, with 7 bases matching TRBD2. Germline V gene sequence: CDR1 SGHAT, CDR2 FQNNGV. This CDR3 is 14 amino acids long. V lost 1 base and J lost 2; bases outside the gene matches: 2.

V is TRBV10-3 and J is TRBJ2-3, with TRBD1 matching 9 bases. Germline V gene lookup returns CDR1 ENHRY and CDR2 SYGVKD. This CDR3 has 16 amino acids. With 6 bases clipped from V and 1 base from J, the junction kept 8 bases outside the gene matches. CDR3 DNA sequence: TGTGCCATCAGGCCGGACAGGGGATCAGGCACAGATACGCAGTATTTT. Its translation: CAIRPDRGSGTDTQYF.

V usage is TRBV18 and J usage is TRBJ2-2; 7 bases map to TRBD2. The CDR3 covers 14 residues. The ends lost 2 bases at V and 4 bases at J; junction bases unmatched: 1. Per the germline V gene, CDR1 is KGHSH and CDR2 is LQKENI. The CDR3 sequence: CASSPREGTGELFF. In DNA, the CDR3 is TGTGCCAGCTCACCAAGGGAGGGCACCGGGGAGCTGTTTTTT. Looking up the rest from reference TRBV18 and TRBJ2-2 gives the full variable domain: NAGVMQNPRHLVRRRGQEARLRCSPMKGHSHVYWYRQLPEEGLKFMVYLQKENIIDESGMPKERFSAEFPKEGPSILRIQQVVRGDSAAYFCASSPREGTGELFFGEGSRLTVL.